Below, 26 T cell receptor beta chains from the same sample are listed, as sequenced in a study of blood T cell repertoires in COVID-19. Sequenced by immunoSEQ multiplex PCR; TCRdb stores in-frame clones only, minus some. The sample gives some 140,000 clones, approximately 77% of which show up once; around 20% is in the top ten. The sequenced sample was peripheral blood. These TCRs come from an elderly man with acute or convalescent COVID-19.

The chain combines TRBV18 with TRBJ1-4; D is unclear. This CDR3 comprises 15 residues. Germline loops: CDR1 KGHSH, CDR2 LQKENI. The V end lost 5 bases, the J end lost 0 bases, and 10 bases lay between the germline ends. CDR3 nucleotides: TGTGCCAGCTCAATAGGACTCCCAACTAATGAAAAACTGTTTTTT. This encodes CASSIGLPTNEKLFF. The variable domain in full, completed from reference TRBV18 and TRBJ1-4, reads NAGVMQNPRHLVRRRGQEARLRCSPMKGHSHVYWYRQLPEEGLKFMVYLQKENIIDESGMPKERFSAEFPKEGPSILRIQQVVRGDSAAYFCASSIGLPTNEKLFFGSGTQLSVL.

CDR3 loop: CASSYGLNFGNTIYF. In DNA form, the CDR3 reads TGTGCCAGCAGTTACGGCCTCAATTTTGGAAACACCATATATTTT. V gene TRBV6-2 or TRBV6-3 combines with J gene TRBJ1-3; no clear D gene. The CDR3 runs to 15 residues. Germline loops: CDR1 MNHEY, CDR2 SVGEGT. Trimming left V 2 bases short and J 3 bases short, with 11 bases between.

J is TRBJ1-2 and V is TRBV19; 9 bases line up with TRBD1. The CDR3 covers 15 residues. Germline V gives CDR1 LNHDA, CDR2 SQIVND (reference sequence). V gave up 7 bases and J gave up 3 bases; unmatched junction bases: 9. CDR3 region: CASNSIRDRDYGYTF. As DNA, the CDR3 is TGTGCCAGTAACTCTATCCGGGACAGGGACTATGGCTACACCTTC.

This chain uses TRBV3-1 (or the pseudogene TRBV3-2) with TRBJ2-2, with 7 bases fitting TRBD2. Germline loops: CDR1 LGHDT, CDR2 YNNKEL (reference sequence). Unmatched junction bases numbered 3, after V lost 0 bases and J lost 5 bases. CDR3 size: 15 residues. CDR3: CASSQDWGGTGELFF. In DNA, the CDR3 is TGTGCCAGCAGCCAAGATTGGGGAGGGACCGGGGAGCTGTTTTTT.

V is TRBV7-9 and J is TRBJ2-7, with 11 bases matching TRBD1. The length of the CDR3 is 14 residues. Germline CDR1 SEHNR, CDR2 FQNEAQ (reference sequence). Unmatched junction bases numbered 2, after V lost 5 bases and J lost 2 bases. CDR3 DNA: TGTGCCAGCAGCCTGGGACAGGGGGCCTACGAGCAGTACTTC. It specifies CASSLGQGAYEQYF.

In DNA, the CDR3 is TGTGCCAGCAGCTCCAACGTTAGAGGCACTGAAGCTTTCTTT. The encoded protein is CASSSNVRGTEAFF. The chain links TRBV7-2 to TRBJ1-1, with no clear D. Germline-derived CDR1 and CDR2 are SGHTA and FQGNSA. This CDR3 has 14 amino acids. The V and J ends lost 4 bases and 4 bases respectively, with 13 bases between them. The whole variable domain, remainder taken from reference TRBV7-2 and TRBJ1-1, is GAGVSQSPSNKVTEKGKDVELRCDPISGHTALYWYRQSLGQGLEFLIYFQGNSAPDKSGLPSDRFSAERTGGSVSTLTIQRTQQEDSAVYLCASSSNVRGTEAFFGQGTRLTVV.

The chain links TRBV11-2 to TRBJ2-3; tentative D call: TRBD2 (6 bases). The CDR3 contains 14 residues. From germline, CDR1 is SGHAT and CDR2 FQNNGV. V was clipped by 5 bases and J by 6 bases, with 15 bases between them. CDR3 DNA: TGTGCCAGCAGCATGGGCGGAGGGAGGGATACGCAGTATTTT. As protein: CASSMGGGRDTQYF.

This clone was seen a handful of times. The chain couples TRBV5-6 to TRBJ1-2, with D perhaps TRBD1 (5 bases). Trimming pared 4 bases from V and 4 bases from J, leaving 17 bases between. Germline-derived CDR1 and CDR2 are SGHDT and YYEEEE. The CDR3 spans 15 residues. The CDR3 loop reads CASSPWGRGGYGYTF. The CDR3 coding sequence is TGTGCCAGCAGCCCGTGGGGGAGGGGTGGCTATGGCTACACCTTC.

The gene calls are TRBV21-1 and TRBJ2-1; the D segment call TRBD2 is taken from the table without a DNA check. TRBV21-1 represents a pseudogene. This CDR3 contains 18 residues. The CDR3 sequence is CASSKALLRGSKNNEQFF. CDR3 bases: TGTGCCAGCAGCAAAGCGCTTTTGCGGGGAAGCAAAAACAATGAGCAGTTCTTC.

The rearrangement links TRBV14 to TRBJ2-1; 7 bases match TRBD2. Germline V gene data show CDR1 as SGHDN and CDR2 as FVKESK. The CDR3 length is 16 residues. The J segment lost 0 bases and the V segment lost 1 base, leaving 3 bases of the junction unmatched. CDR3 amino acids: CASSQAAGSSYNEQFF. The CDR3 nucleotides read TGTGCCAGCAGCCAAGCAGCGGGGAGCTCCTACAATGAGCAGTTCTTC.

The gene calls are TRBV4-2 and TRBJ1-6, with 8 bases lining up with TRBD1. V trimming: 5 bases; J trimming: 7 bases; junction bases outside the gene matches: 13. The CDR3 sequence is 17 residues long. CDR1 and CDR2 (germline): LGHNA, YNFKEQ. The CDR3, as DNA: TGTGCCAGCAGCTACAGCGCCGCAGGGGGCGGGAATTCACCCCTCCACTTT. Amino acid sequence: CASSYSAAGGGNSPLHF.

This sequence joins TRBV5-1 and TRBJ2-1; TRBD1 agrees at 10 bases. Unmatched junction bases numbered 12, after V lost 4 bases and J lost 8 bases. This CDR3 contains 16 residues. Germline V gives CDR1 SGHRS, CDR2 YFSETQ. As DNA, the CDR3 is TGCGCCAGCAGCAACCCCCCGGGACAGGGGTTCCATGAGCAGTTCTTC. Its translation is CASSNPPGQGFHEQFF.

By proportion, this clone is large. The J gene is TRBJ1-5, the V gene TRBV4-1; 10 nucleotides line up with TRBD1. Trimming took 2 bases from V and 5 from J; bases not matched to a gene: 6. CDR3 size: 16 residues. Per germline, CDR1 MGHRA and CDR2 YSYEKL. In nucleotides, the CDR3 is TGCGCCAGCAGCCAAACAGGACAGGGGGGGTATCAGCCCCAGCATTTT. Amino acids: CASSQTGQGGYQPQHF.

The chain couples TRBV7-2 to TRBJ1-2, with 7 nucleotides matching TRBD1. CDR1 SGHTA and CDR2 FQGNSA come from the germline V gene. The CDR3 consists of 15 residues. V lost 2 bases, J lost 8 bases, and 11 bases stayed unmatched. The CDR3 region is CASSLSIGTDGGYTF. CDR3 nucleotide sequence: TGTGCCAGCAGCTTATCCATAGGGACAGACGGAGGCTACACCTTC.

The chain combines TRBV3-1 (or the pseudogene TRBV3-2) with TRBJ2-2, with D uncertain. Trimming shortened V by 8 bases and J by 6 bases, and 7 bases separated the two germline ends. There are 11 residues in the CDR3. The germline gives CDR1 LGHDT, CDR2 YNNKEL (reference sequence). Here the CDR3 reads CASVGPGELFF. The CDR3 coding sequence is TGTGCCAGCGTCGGTCCCGGGGAGCTGTTTTTT.

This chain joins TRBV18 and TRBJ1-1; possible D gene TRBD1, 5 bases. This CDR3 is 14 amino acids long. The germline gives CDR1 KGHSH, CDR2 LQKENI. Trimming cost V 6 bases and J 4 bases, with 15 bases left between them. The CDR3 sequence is CASSSRDSSTEAFF. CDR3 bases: TGTGCCAGCTCGTCTCGTGACAGTAGCACTGAAGCTTTCTTT.

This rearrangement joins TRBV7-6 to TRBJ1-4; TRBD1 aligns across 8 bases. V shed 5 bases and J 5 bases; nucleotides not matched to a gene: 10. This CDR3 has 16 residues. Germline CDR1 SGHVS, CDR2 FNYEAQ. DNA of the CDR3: TGTGCCAGCAGCCTAACTTCACAGGGGGTAAATGAAAAACTGTTTTTT. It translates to CASSLTSQGVNEKLFF. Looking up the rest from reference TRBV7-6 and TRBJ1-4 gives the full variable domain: GAGVSQSPRYKVTKRGQDVALRCDPISGHVSLYWYRQALGQGPEFLTYFNYEAQQDKSGLPNDRFSAERPEGSISTLTIQRTEQRDSAMYRCASSLTSQGVNEKLFFGSGTQLSVL.

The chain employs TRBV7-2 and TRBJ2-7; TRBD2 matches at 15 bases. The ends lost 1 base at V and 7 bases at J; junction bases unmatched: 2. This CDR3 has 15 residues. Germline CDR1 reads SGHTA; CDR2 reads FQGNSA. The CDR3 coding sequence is TGTGCCAGCAGCTTAGTTGGACTAGCGGGGGGGGAGCAGTACTTC. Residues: CASSLVGLAGGEQYF.

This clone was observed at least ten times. In DNA form, the CDR3 reads TGTGCCATCAGTGAGTCATCTAGCGTCCACCCCTACAATGAGCAGTTCTTC. As protein: CAISESSSVHPYNEQFF. This rearrangement joins TRBV10-3 to TRBJ2-1; D is possibly TRBD2 (6 bases). CDR3 length: 17 amino acids. V dropped 0 bases and J dropped 2 bases, with 14 bases sitting between them. CDR1 and CDR2 from the germline V gene are ENHRY and SYGVKD.

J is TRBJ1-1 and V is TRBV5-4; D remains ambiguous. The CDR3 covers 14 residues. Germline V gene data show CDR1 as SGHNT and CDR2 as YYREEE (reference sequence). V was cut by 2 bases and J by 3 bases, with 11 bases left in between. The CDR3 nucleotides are TGTGCCAGCAGCTTACTAAAATCGGACACTGAAGCTTTCTTT. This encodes CASSLLKSDTEAFF.

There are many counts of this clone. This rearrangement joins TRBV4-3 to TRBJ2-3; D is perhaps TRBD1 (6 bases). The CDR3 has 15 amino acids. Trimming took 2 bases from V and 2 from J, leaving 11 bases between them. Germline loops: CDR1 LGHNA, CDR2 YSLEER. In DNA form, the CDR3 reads TGCGCCAGCAGCCAATCGACAGGAGCCACAGATACGCAGTATTTT. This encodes CASSQSTGATDTQYF.

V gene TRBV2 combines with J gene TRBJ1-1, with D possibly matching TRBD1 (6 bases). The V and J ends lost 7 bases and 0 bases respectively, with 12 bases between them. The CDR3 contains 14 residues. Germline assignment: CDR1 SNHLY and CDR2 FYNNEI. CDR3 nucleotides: TGTGCCAGCACTAAGGGACACCTGAACACTGAAGCTTTCTTT. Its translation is CASTKGHLNTEAFF.

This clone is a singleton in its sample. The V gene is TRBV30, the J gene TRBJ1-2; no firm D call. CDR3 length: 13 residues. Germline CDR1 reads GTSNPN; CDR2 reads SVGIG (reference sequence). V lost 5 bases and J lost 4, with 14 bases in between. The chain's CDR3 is CAWEPTLRYGYTF. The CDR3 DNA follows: TGTGCCTGGGAGCCCACTCTTCGCTATGGCTACACCTTC.

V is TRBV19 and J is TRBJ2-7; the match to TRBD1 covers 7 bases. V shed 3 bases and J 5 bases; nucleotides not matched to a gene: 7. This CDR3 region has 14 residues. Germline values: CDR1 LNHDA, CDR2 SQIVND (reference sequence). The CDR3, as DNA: TGTGCCAGTAGTATTCGACAGGGTAGCAACGAGCAGTACTTC. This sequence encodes CASSIRQGSNEQYF.

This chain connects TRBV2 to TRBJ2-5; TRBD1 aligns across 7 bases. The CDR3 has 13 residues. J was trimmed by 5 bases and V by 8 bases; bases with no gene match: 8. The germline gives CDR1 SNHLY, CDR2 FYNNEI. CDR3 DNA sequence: TGTGCCAGCTACCTCGACAGGGTTGAGACCCAGTACTTC. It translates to CASYLDRVETQYF.

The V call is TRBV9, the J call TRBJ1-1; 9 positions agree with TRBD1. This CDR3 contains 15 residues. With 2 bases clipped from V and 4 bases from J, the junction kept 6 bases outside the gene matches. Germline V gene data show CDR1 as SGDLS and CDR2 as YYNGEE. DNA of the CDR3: TGTGCCAGCAGCGTTCAGACAGGGGGATTCACTGAAGCTTTCTTT. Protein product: CASSVQTGGFTEAFF.